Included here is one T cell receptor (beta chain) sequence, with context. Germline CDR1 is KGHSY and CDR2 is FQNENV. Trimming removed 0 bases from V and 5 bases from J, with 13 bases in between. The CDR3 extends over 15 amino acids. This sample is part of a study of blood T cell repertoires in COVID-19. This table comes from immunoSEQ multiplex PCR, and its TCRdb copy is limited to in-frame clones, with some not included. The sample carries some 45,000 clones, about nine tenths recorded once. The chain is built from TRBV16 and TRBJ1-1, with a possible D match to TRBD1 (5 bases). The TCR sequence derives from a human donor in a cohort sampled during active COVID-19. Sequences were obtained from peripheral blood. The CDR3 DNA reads TGTGCCAGCAGCCAATCTACCCAGGGAGGAACTGAAGCTTTCTTT. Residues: CASSQSTQGGTEAFF.